The present T cell receptor beta chain was sequenced within a study of T cell repertoires in cytomegalovirus infection. Study at large: Matching HLA type, along with CMV infection, was indicated by public TCR beta signatures.

The germline CDR1 and CDR2 sequences are SGHVS and FNYEAQ. The CDR3 totals 14 residues. Trimming left V 4 bases short and J 8 bases short, with 17 bases between. About this clonotype itself: The antigen is undetermined.

TCRdb reanalysed the reads using MiXCR and keeps one entry per CDR3 protein. Found here are fewer than 950,000 distinct CDR3 sequences, 32% of them singletons; the top ten hold 9.5% to 15%. The specimen comprised cultured CD8+ T cells from PBMCs, sampled from culture after CMV antigen stimulation. The source is a human donor in good health (CMV status not recorded). Some clones in this sample may be carry-over from other donors' samples. This chain uses TRBV7-6 with TRBJ1-1, with D uncertain. The CDR3 DNA follows: TGTGCCAGCAGCTCCGGGCGCGATTCGTGGGAAGCTTTCTTT. This encodes CASSSGRDSWEAFF.